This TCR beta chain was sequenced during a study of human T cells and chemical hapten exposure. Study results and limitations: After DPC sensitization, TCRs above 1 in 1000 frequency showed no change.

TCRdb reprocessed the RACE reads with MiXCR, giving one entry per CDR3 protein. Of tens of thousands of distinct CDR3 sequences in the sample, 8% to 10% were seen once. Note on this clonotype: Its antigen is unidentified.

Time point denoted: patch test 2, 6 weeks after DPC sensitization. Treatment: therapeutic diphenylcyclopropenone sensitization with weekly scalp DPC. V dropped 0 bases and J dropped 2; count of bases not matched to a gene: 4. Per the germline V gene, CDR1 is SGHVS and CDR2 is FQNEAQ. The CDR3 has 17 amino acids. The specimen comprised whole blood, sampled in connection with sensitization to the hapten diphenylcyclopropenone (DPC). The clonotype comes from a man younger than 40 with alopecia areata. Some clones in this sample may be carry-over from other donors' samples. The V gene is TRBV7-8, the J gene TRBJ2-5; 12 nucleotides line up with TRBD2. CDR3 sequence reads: CASSLARLAGGQETQYF. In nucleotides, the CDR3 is TGTGCCAGCAGCTTAGCGCGCCTAGCGGGGGGGCAAGAGACCCAGTACTTC.